A single sample is the source of the 20 T cell receptor beta chains below, sequenced in a study of Graves' ophthalmopathy and Graves' hyperthyroidism. TCR beta CDR3 regions were amplified from RNA transcripts. HTBI primers were employed in first-round RT-PCR, then a second-round multiplex PCR followed. One entry per CDR3 protein results from TCRdb running MiXCR on the multiplex PCR reads. This sample has about 210,000 distinct CDR3 sequences, with under 30% found just once. The specimen sequenced was peripheral blood. The receptors derive from a man aged 50-59 years with Graves' ophthalmopathy.

This clonotype occurred many times. The V and J genes are TRBV27 and TRBJ2-7, with a weak D call TRBD2 (5 bases). V was shortened by 4 bases and J by 0 bases, with 7 bases between the two germline ends. The length of the CDR3 is 13 residues. The germline V gene has CDR1 MNHEY and CDR2 SMNVEV (reference sequence). The CDR3 DNA reads TGTGCCAGCAGTTCTGGACTCTCCTACGAGCAGTACTTC. As protein: CASSSGLSYEQYF.

This clonotype was seen many times. The chain has TRBV5-1 and TRBJ2-7; 7 positions match TRBD1. CDR1 and CDR2 from the germline V gene are SGHRS and YFSETQ. The CDR3 contains 14 residues. The V segment lost 2 bases and the J segment 3 bases; nucleotides outside the gene matches: 5. The CDR3 loop is CASSFQGVDYEQYF. DNA for the CDR3: TGCGCCAGCAGCTTTCAGGGGGTGGACTACGAGCAGTACTTC. Filled out from reference TRBV5-1 and TRBJ2-7, the complete variable domain reads KAGVTQTPRYLIKTRGQQVTLSCSPISGHRSVSWYQQTPGQGLQFLFEYFSETQRNKGNFPGRFSGRQFSNSRSEMNVSTLELGDSALYLCASSFQGVDYEQYFGPGTRLTVT.

Many counts were recorded for this clonotype. The rearrangement links TRBV19 to TRBJ2-7; the match to TRBD1 covers 7 bases. In germline, CDR1 is LNHDA, CDR2 SQIVND (reference sequence). V shed 4 bases, J shed 0 bases, and the junction held 3 bases outside the gene matches. CDR3 size: 14 residues. This chain's CDR3 is CASSRGTDSYEQYF. The CDR3 nucleotides are TGTGCCAGTAGTAGGGGGACAGACTCCTACGAGCAGTACTTC.

This clonotype was found a few times. The gene calls are TRBV12-3 or TRBV12-4 and TRBJ1-1, with D unresolved. The CDR3 spans 14 residues. Trimming removed 7 bases at V and 0 bases at J, with 12 bases between. DNA of the CDR3: TGTGCCAGCACCTCGGACGGATTGAACACTGAAGCTTTCTTT. Protein sequence: CASTSDGLNTEAFF.

This clonotype was observed many times. This chain links TRBV7-2 with TRBJ2-7; possible D gene TRBD1, 6 bases. V lost 2 bases, J lost 9 bases, and 14 bases lay in between. CDR3 length: 13 amino acids. Germline lookup yields CDR1 SGHTA and CDR2 FQGNSA. The CDR3 sequence: CASSLQGYPSQYF. The CDR3 nucleotides read TGTGCCAGCAGCTTACAGGGGTACCCTTCGCAGTACTTC.

This chain uses TRBV5-5 with TRBJ2-2; D unresolved. Per germline, CDR1 SGHKS and CDR2 YYEKEE (reference sequence). The CDR3 sequence is 15 residues long. Between the trimmed V and J ends, which lost 4 bases and 6 bases, there was a span of 16 bases. CDR3 in amino acids: CASSGIDFSPGELFF. The CDR3 DNA is TGTGCCAGCAGCGGAATAGATTTTTCCCCCGGGGAGCTGTTTTTT.

This clonotype was counted at least ten times. CDR3 amino acids: CASSSTPGQGNGYTF. The CDR3 DNA follows: TGTGCCAGCAGCTCAACCCCGGGACAGGGGAATGGCTACACCTTC. This rearrangement joins TRBV7-3 to TRBJ1-2; 10 positions match TRBD1. CDR1 is SGHTA and CDR2 is FQGTGA in the germline V gene. J gave up 6 bases and V 4 bases, and 8 bases lay outside the gene matches. CDR3 length: 15 amino acids.

CDR3 sequence: CASSFLRAGELFF. In DNA, the CDR3 is TGTGCCAGCAGCTTCTTAAGGGCCGGGGAGCTGTTTTTT. The J gene is TRBJ2-2, the V gene TRBV7-2, with D unresolved. CDR3 size: 13 residues. Trimming cost V 3 bases and J 6 bases, with 8 bases left between them. Germline assignment: CDR1 SGHTA and CDR2 FQGNSA.

This chain joins TRBV6-1 and TRBJ2-7, with 7 bases matching TRBD2. This CDR3 is 12 amino acids long. V dropped 7 bases and J dropped 6; count of bases not matched to a gene: 6. From germline, CDR1 is MNHNS and CDR2 SASEGT. The DNA for the CDR3 is TGTGCCAGCAAGCGGGACTTCCCCGAGCAGTACTTC. It encodes CASKRDFPEQYF.

This clonotype was counted many times. The J gene is TRBJ1-2, the V gene TRBV24-1, with 9 nucleotides matching TRBD1. The junction had 9 bases not matched to a gene; V was cut back by 3 bases and J by 5 bases. Germline V CDR1 and CDR2: KGHDR, SFDVKD. The CDR3 runs 16 residues. The chain's CDR3 is CATSDRLQGAFYGYTF. The CDR3 bases are TGTGCCACCAGTGATCGCCTACAGGGGGCTTTTTATGGCTACACCTTC.

This clonotype came up many times. The chain links TRBV6-1 to TRBJ1-6, with D perhaps matching TRBD1 (5 bases). This CDR3 comprises 13 residues. Germline-derived CDR1 and CDR2 are MNHNS and SASEGT. The V end was cut by 6 bases, the J end by 9 bases, with 12 bases between. CDR3 protein: CASSQGRISPLHF. DNA for the CDR3: TGTGCCAGCAGCCAGGGACGGATTTCACCCCTCCACTTT.

The chain is built from TRBV28 and TRBJ2-7; possibly TRBD1 or TRBD2 for D (6 bases each). The CDR3 is 17 residues long. Germline V CDR1 and CDR2: MDHEN, SYDVKM. Trimming pared 5 bases from V and 0 bases from J, leaving 20 bases between. In DNA form, the CDR3 reads TGTGCCAGCAGTCTCGGAGGGGGGCCCCTAAGCTCCTACGAGCAGTACTTC. Protein sequence: CASSLGGGPLSSYEQYF.

This clonotype was seen repeatedly, ten times or more. V usage is TRBV28 and J usage is TRBJ2-2; D ambiguous. Germline V CDR1 and CDR2: MDHEN, SYDVKM. The CDR3 has 14 amino acids. Trimming stripped 5 bases from V and 7 bases from J, with 14 bases between. The CDR3 region has the DNA TGTGCCAGCAGTGGGCGTGAAAGCCTCGGGGAGCTGTTTTTT. As protein: CASSGRESLGELFF.

This clonotype was counted only a few times. The chain combines TRBV6-2 or TRBV6-3 with TRBJ2-7; 10 nucleotides agree with TRBD2. CDR3 length equals 14 residues. Germline CDR1 is MNHEY and CDR2 is SVGEGT. The junction had 4 bases not matched to a gene; V was cut back by 6 bases and J by 2 bases. This chain's CDR3 is CASRTSGTTYEQYF. The CDR3 region has the DNA TGTGCCAGCAGAACTAGCGGGACGACCTACGAGCAGTACTTC.

This clonotype was seen ten or more times. The rearrangement joins TRBV11-3 to TRBJ2-5; no definite D call. Germline values: CDR1 SGHNT, CDR2 YENEEA. Trimming stripped 0 bases from V and 5 bases from J, with 13 bases between. The CDR3 sequence is 15 residues long. In nucleotides, the CDR3 is TGTGCCAGCAGCTTAGATTTGGAGACGGAGGAGACCCAGTACTTC. Translating it yields CASSLDLETEETQYF.

This clonotype was seen at least ten times. V gene TRBV7-9 combines with J gene TRBJ1-2; D might be TRBD1 (5 bases). The V gene's germline CDR1 is SEHNR and CDR2 FQNEAQ (reference sequence). The V and J ends lost 0 bases and 4 bases respectively, with 12 bases between them. The CDR3 loop spans 15 amino acids. CDR3 bases: TGTGCCAGCAGCTTAGCGGAAGGCAGGGTCTATGGCTACACCTTC. As protein: CASSLAEGRVYGYTF.

This clonotype occurred many times. The chain combines TRBV5-1 with TRBJ2-4; D call uncertain. Germline CDR1 is SGHRS and CDR2 is YFSETQ. The length of the CDR3 is 14 residues. Trimming cost V 4 bases and J 0 bases, with 8 bases left between them. As DNA, the CDR3 is TGCGCCAGCAGCGGAGAAGTAGCCAAAAACATTCAGTACTTC. Residues: CASSGEVAKNIQYF. The full variable domain, completed using reference TRBV5-1 and TRBJ2-4, is KAGVTQTPRYLIKTRGQQVTLSCSPISGHRSVSWYQQTPGQGLQFLFEYFSETQRNKGNFPGRFSGRQFSNSRSEMNVSTLELGDSALYLCASSGEVAKNIQYFGAGTRLSVL.

In this sample, this clonotype turned up many times. This chain uses TRBV30 with TRBJ1-1, with 8 bases lining up with TRBD1. Trimming at V came to 5 bases and at J to 4 bases, leaving 9 bases not matched to a gene. Germline CDR1 is GTSNPN and CDR2 is SVGIG (reference sequence). The CDR3 totals 14 residues. The CDR3 sequence is CAWRITGGSTEAFF. In DNA form, the CDR3 reads TGTGCCTGGCGAATCACAGGGGGGAGCACTGAAGCTTTCTTT.

J is TRBJ2-5 and V is TRBV7-9; D gene unclear. V lost 8 bases to trimming and J lost 5 bases, with 15 bases between them. This CDR3 has 13 amino acids. Germline V gene data show CDR1 as SEHNR and CDR2 as FQNEAQ (reference sequence). CDR3 residues: CASGTIPAETQYF. The CDR3 region has the DNA TGTGCCAGCGGAACAATACCGGCGGAGACCCAGTACTTC.

J is TRBJ2-7 and V is TRBV12-3 or TRBV12-4; D possibly corresponds to TRBD2 (6 bases). V lost 6 bases, J lost 7 bases, and 16 bases lay in between. This CDR3 comprises 13 residues. The CDR3 DNA sequence: TGTGCCAGCAGCACCGGGACGGGGGAAGAGCAGTACTTC. As protein: CASSTGTGEEQYF.